What follows are 25 T cell receptor beta chains derived from one specimen sequenced in a study of read filtering for tumor transcriptome and immune sequencing. Molecular barcoded adaptors covering alpha/delta and beta/gamma chains were used on roughly 400 ng RNA. Using its own MiXCR run on the reads, TCRdb lists one record per CDR3 protein. The sample lists about 61,000 distinct CDR3 sequences, about a fifth occurring once. The material sequenced was a population of CD138-negative cells sorted from bone marrow. All receptors come from a donor aged 40 or older with multiple myeloma.

This clonotype was picked up many times. This chain links TRBV6-6 with TRBJ2-5; 8 bases map to TRBD1. Trimming at V came to 0 bases and at J to 7 bases, leaving 1 base not matched to a gene. The CDR3 extends over 13 amino acids. CDR1 MNHNY and CDR2 SVGAGI come from the germline V gene (reference sequence). CDR3 bases: TGTGCCAGCAGTTACTCTGACAGGGGGACCCAGTACTTC. Translation gives CASSYSDRGTQYF.

Points on this clonotype: A much larger clone lies one base from this, so it may be a read error. The V gene is TRBV6-1, the J gene TRBJ2-2; 10 nucleotides line up with TRBD1. Germline V gene lookup returns CDR1 MNHNS and CDR2 SASEGT. The CDR3 runs 18 residues. The CDR3 reads CASRRSAGGGQGTGGLFF. The CDR3 DNA reads as TGTGCCAGCAGAAGGTCAGCCGGTGGGGGACAGGGGACCGGGGGGCTGTTTTTT.

To note about this clonotype: This may arise from a read error, as a much more abundant clone is one base away. The chain links TRBV29-1 to TRBJ2-7, with D possibly matching TRBD1 (5 bases). CDR1 SQVTM and CDR2 ANQGSEA come from the germline V gene. With 6 bases removed from V and 0 bases from J, the gap between germline ends came to 12 bases. The CDR3 is 13 residues long. CDR3 amino acids: CSVLGRSSYEQYF. CDR3 DNA: TGCAGCGTGTTGGGGCGGTCCTCCTACGAGCAGTACTTC.

Note on this clonotype: Being one base from a much bigger clone, this may be a read error. The chain is built from TRBV5-8 and TRBJ2-5; D possibly corresponds to TRBD1 (6 bases). There are 14 residues in the CDR3. CDR1 SGHTS and CDR2 YDEGEE come from the germline V gene. This chain's CDR3 is CASSYEDSQGTQYF. DNA of the CDR3: TGTGCCAGCAGTTACGAGGACAGCCAAGGGACCCAGTACTTC.

This clonotype was counted many times. The chain combines TRBV28 with TRBJ2-7; 15 bases align to TRBD2. V was clipped by 5 bases and J by 6 bases; unmatched bases: 8. CDR1 is MDHEN, CDR2 SYDVKM, per germline. The CDR3 is made up of 16 amino acids. CDR3 region: CASSRTSGGEGLEQYF. The DNA for the CDR3 is TGTGCCAGCAGTCGGACTAGCGGGGGGGAGGGGCTCGAGCAGTACTTC.

As concerns this clonotype: A much larger clonotype is one base distant, so this may be a read error. In nucleotides, the CDR3 is TGCGCCAGCAGCTTGGAAGGGGGCAATCAGCCCCAGCATTTT. Its translation is CASSLEGGNQPQHF. V gene TRBV5-1 combines with J gene TRBJ1-5; TRBD1 might be the D (5 bases). CDR3 length equals 14 residues. CDR1 SGHRS and CDR2 YFSETQ come from the germline V gene. Trimming pared 0 bases from V and 2 bases from J, leaving 6 bases between.

This clonotype was found many times. The V gene is TRBV5-8, the J gene TRBJ1-2; TRBD1 might be the D (5 bases). V lost 2 bases to trimming and J lost 4 bases, with 15 bases between them. CDR1 is SGHTS, CDR2 YDEGEE, per germline. The CDR3 consists of 15 residues. The CDR3 DNA reads as TGTGCCAGCAGCTTAGGGACGGTACTGAGCTATGGCTACACCTTC. It codes for CASSLGTVLSYGYTF.

V usage is TRBV20-1 and J usage is TRBJ1-2; 12 positions agree with TRBD1. The CDR3 runs 15 residues. The germline V gene encodes CDR1 DFQATT and CDR2 SNEGSKA (reference sequence). Germline trimming cut 4 bases from V and 1 base from J; bases unmatched to any gene: 4. The CDR3 loop reads CSAIGTGGSNYGYTF. CDR3 coding DNA: TGCAGTGCTATCGGGACAGGGGGCAGTAACTATGGCTACACCTTC.

This clonotype has a handful of counts. The chain is built from TRBV4-2 and TRBJ2-3; TRBD2 aligns across 10 bases. J gave up 4 bases and V 0 bases, and 1 base lay outside the gene matches. The CDR3 extends over 15 amino acids. Germline V lookup: CDR1 LGHNA, CDR2 YNFKEQ. CDR3: CASSQEAGGPDTQYF. CDR3 DNA sequence: TGTGCCAGCAGCCAAGAAGCGGGGGGGCCAGATACGCAGTATTTT.

This clonotype has at least ten counts. The V gene is TRBV11-2, the J gene TRBJ2-7; 8 bases are shared with TRBD2. V trimming: 5 bases; J trimming: 4 bases; junction bases outside the gene matches: 13. Germline V lookup: CDR1 SGHAT, CDR2 FQNNGV. CDR3 length equals 16 residues. The CDR3 DNA is TGTGCCAGCAGCCACATGTCCGGGACTAGGGTTTACGAGCAGTACTTC. Protein sequence: CASSHMSGTRVYEQYF.

This clonotype was detected many times. The chain links TRBV4-2 to TRBJ2-7, with TRBD2 matching over 10 bases. The CDR3 has 14 amino acids. V lost 4 bases, J lost 3 bases, and 3 bases stayed unmatched. The germline gives CDR1 LGHNA, CDR2 YNFKEQ. CDR3 protein: CASSLGLAVYEQYF. The CDR3, as DNA: TGTGCCAGCAGCCTCGGACTAGCGGTCTACGAGCAGTACTTC.

This clonotype occurred many times. The chain uses TRBV13 and TRBJ2-3; D ambiguous. V gave up 0 bases and J gave up 5 bases, with 6 bases separating them. This CDR3 contains 13 residues. Germline lookup yields CDR1 PRHDT and CDR2 FYEKMQ (reference sequence). For the CDR3, the DNA is TGTGCCAGCAGCTTAGGGACCCTAGATACGCAGTATTTT. Protein product: CASSLGTLDTQYF.

Comment on this clonotype: A much bigger clone sits one base away, suggesting this may be a read error. This chain connects TRBV5-1 to TRBJ1-1; D is ambiguous. Germline loops: CDR1 SGHRS, CDR2 YFSETQ. The CDR3 is 13 residues long. CDR3 sequence reads: CASSLGFQSEALF. CDR3 nucleotides: TGCGCCAGCAGCTTGGGTTTTCAGTCTGAAGCTCTCTTT.

This clonotype was seen repeatedly, ten times or more. The rearrangement links TRBV7-9 to TRBJ2-7; D could derive from TRBD1 or TRBD2 (5 bases each). The germline V and J ends were trimmed by 1 base and 6 bases, with 7 bases remaining between them. CDR1 is SEHNR, CDR2 FQNEAQ, per germline (reference sequence). The CDR3 loop spans 12 amino acids. The CDR3 DNA reads as TGTGCCAGCAGCTTAGGGGACCTCGAGCAGTACTTC. This sequence encodes CASSLGDLEQYF.

A word on this clonotype: A much bigger clone sits one base away, suggesting this may be a read error. CDR3 protein: CAWSITGLQEQYF. CDR3 sequence (DNA): TGTGCCTGGAGTATAACAGGGTTGCAGGAGCAGTACTTC. The chain employs TRBV30 and TRBJ2-7; D may be TRBD1 (6 bases). This CDR3 region has 13 residues. V shed 2 bases and J shed 7 bases, with 15 bases lying between them. Germline CDR1 reads GTSNPN; CDR2 reads SVGIG (reference sequence).

About this clonotype itself: This clone may be a read error of a much larger clone one base away. This chain joins TRBV20-1 and TRBJ2-3; 7 bases fit TRBD1. The CDR3 totals 16 residues. CDR1 and CDR2 from the germline V gene are DFQATT and SNEGSKA (reference sequence). The CDR3 coding sequence is TGCAGTGCTAGAGTTGCCAGGGGGTTCGGGACAGATACGCGGTATTTT. It is translated as CSARVARGFGTDTRYF.

This clonotype was seen just once. This chain links TRBV6-5 with TRBJ2-3; the D gene is possibly TRBD1 (6 bases). The CDR3 contains 14 residues. Germline CDR1 and CDR2: MNHEY and SVGAGI. Trimming removed 5 bases at V and 1 base at J, with 10 bases between. The CDR3 reads CASSHRQGTDTQYF. CDR3 sequence (DNA): TGTGCCAGCAGTCACCGACAGGGCACAGATACGCAGTATTTT.

This clonotype was counted ten times or more. The gene calls are TRBV5-1 and TRBJ1-4; no clear D. This CDR3 is built from 14 residues. V was trimmed by 0 bases and J by 0 bases, leaving 3 bases between them. CDR1 SGHRS and CDR2 YFSETQ come from the germline V gene. The CDR3 DNA follows: TGCGCCAGCAGCTTGGTGGCAACTAATGAAAAACTGTTTTTT. Translated: CASSLVATNEKLFF.

The sample holds a few counts of this clonotype. CDR3 in amino acids: CSVPTQGATYEQYF. CDR3 nucleotides: TGCAGCGTTCCGACCCAGGGGGCCACCTACGAGCAGTACTTC. The gene calls are TRBV29-1 and TRBJ2-7; 8 positions agree with TRBD1. J was trimmed by 2 bases and V by 5 bases; bases with no gene match: 8. The CDR3 consists of 14 residues. The germline CDR1 and CDR2 sequences are SQVTM and ANQGSEA.

This clonotype was picked up many times. This chain's CDR3 is CASSLSFTGPNEQFF. The CDR3 DNA is TGTGCCAGCTCCCTCAGCTTCACAGGGCCCAATGAGCAGTTCTTC. The V gene is TRBV18, the J gene TRBJ2-1; TRBD1 might be the D (6 bases). This CDR3 is built from 15 residues. Germline V gene data show CDR1 as KGHSH and CDR2 as LQKENI. V lost 6 bases and J lost 6, with 18 bases in between.

About this clonotype: A much bigger clone sits one base away, suggesting this may be a read error. The chain uses TRBV3-1 and TRBJ1-5; tentative D call: TRBD1 (6 bases). The CDR3 is made up of 16 amino acids. CDR1 is LGHDT, CDR2 YNNKEL, per germline (reference sequence). Trimming stripped 4 bases from V and 3 bases from J, with 16 bases between. DNA for the CDR3: TGTGCCAGCAGCCGAGATGCCAGGGGATTCAATCAGCCCCAGCATTTT. Its protein product is CASSRDARGFNQPQHF.

This clonotype was seen many times. The genes are TRBV11-2 and TRBJ1-1; D may be TRBD1 (5 bases). V was cut by 5 bases and J by 1 base, with 8 bases left in between. Germline V lookup: CDR1 SGHAT, CDR2 FQNNGV. There are 13 residues in the CDR3. This CDR3 is CASSLQENTEAFF. CDR3 DNA sequence: TGTGCCAGCAGCCTACAGGAGAACACTGAAGCTTTCTTT.

This clonotype was detected ten times or more. The rearrangement links TRBV24-1 to TRBJ2-5, with D perhaps TRBD2 (5 bases). V dropped 7 bases and J dropped 1 base, with 18 bases sitting between them. Germline CDR1 is KGHDR and CDR2 is SFDVKD. The CDR3 runs 16 residues. The DNA for the CDR3 is TGTGCCACCAGCCCAACACGCCCTCGGGGCCAAGAGACCCAGTACTTC. This translates into CATSPTRPRGQETQYF.

In its sample, this clonotype was seen many times. The chain uses TRBV30 and TRBJ2-5; TRBD1 matches at 9 bases. The CDR3 has 12 amino acids. CDR1 and CDR2 (germline): GTSNPN, SVGIG (reference sequence). The V segment lost 3 bases and the J segment 7 bases; nucleotides outside the gene matches: 3. The CDR3 loop reads CAWRGQGVTQYF. DNA for the CDR3: TGTGCCTGGAGGGGACAGGGAGTGACCCAGTACTTC.

This clonotype occurred many times. The rearrangement joins TRBV6-2 or TRBV6-3 to TRBJ2-7, with D perhaps TRBD1 (6 bases). The germline V gene has CDR1 MNHEY and CDR2 SVGEGT. Trimming cost V 9 bases and J 0 bases, with 15 bases left between them. This CDR3 has 14 residues. The CDR3 DNA is TGTGCCAGTCGACGGGACACCATCTCCTACGAGCAGTACTTC. Amino acids: CASRRDTISYEQYF.